These T cell receptor beta chains were read from a single sample in a study of blood T cell repertoires in COVID-19. Sequenced by immunoSEQ multiplex PCR; TCRdb stores in-frame clones only, minus some. In the table there are 70,000 or so clones, 87% of which are singletons. The sequenced sample was peripheral blood. The receptors derive from a woman aged 80 or older with acute or convalescent COVID-19. Both conserved end residues are part of each CDR3. A D gene is named only where the DNA matches it firmly. The size entry is marked missing in some rows and otherwise reads once, few, many or a size class.

V	J	size	D	DNA	CDR3
TRBV6-5	TRBJ2-1	-	TRBD2	TGTGCCAGCAGACCCTTGCTCGGGGGGGCCCATGAGCAGTTCTTC	CASRPLLGGAHEQFF
TRBV29-1	TRBJ2-1	-	-	TGCAGCGTGCAAAGGGAGGACAATGAGCAGTTCTTC	CSVQREDNEQFF
TRBV2	TRBJ1-4	-	-	TGTGCCAGCAGTGTTCGGGGGGTTAATGAAAAACTGTTTTTT	CASSVRGVNEKLFF
TRBV7-2	TRBJ2-6	-	TRBD2	TGTGCCAGCAGCTTGTCGGGAGGCTCTGGGGCCAACGTCCTGACTTTC	CASSLSGGSGANVLTF
TRBV2	TRBJ1-6	-	TRBD1	TGTGCCAGCACCGCGACCGGGACAGAAAATTCACCCCTCCACTTT	CASTATGTENSPLHF
TRBV30	TRBJ1-2	-	-	TGTGCCTTACGAGGGCGTGGCTACACCTTC	CALRGRGYTF
TRBV19	TRBJ2-1	-	TRBD1	TGTGCCAGTAGATCAGACAGGGAAGTTTCCAATGAGCAGTTCTTC	CASRSDREVSNEQFF
TRBV24-1	TRBJ1-5	-	-	TGTGCCACCAGTTCAACTACCGATCAGCCCCAGCATTTT	CATSSTTDQPQHF
TRBV2	TRBJ2-2	-	-	TGTGCCAGCAGTCTGAAAATGTTGGGTACAGGGACCACGAACACCGGGGAGCTGTTTTTT	CASSLKMLGTGTTNTGELFF
TRBV19	TRBJ1-6	once	TRBD1	TGTGCCAGTATGGCAGGACAGGGATCAAGTTCACCCCTCCACTTT	CASMAGQGSSSPLHF
TRBV28	TRBJ2-7	-	TRBD1	TGTGCCAGCAGTCCCACTGACAGGGGGGGGGAGCAGTACTTC	CASSPTDRGGEQYF
TRBV2	TRBJ1-1	-	-	TGTGCCAGCAGTGTACAGGTCAACACTGAAGCTTTCTTT	CASSVQVNTEAFF
TRBV12-5	TRBJ2-3	-	TRBD2	TGTGCTAGTGGCCCTGGGACTAGCGGGGGCACAGATACGCAGTATTTT	CASGPGTSGGTDTQYF
TRBV27	TRBJ2-2	-	-	TGTGCCAGCAGAGCTGACAGGATGAACACCGGGGAGCTGTTTTTT	CASRADRMNTGELFF
TRBV6-4	TRBJ2-3	-	-	TGTGCCAGCAGCCAACAGGCTGCAGATACGCAGTATTTT	CASSQQAADTQYF
TRBV30	TRBJ1-1	-	-	TGTGCCTGGAGTGTCCAGGGGAGTCCCACTGAAGCTTTCTTT	CAWSVQGSPTEAFF
TRBV2	TRBJ1-6	-	-	TGTGCCAGCAGTGAGAGGGTTTATAATTCACCCCTCCACTTT	CASSERVYNSPLHF
TRBV5-1	TRBJ2-5	-	-	TGCGCCAGCAGGGACCCGACTAGAAGGGAGACCCAGTACTTC	CASRDPTRRETQYF
TRBV6-5	TRBJ1-1	-	-	TGTGCCAGCAGTTCAAAGACCCAGGGGCGTACTGAAGCTTTCTTT	CASSSKTQGRTEAFF
TRBV27	TRBJ1-2	-	-	TGTGCCAGCAGTTTATGGGGGGTGGATGGCTACACCTTC	CASSLWGVDGYTF
TRBV19	TRBJ2-2	-	-	TGTGCCAGTAGTATAGCAGGTTATGGCGGGGAGCTGTTTTTT	CASSIAGYGGELFF
TRBV3-1/TRBV3-2	TRBJ2-7	-	-	TGTGCCAGCAGCCCCTTTGTAGGCGCCGCTCGAGGGCAGTACTTC	CASSPFVGAARGQYF
TRBV30	TRBJ1-2	-	-	TGTGCCTGGAGTGTACTGGTTGGCTACACCTTC	CAWSVLVGYTF
TRBV5-1	TRBJ1-2	-	TRBD1	TGCGCCAGCAGCTTTCAGGGGGGCTATGGCTACACCTTC	CASSFQGGYGYTF
TRBV19	TRBJ2-2	-	TRBD2	TGTGCCAGTAGTCCCAGGACTAGCGGGGCCGGGGAGCTGTTTTTT	CASSPRTSGAGELFF
TRBV19	TRBJ2-3	-	TRBD1	TGTGCCAGTAGTATACTAGACGGACAGGGGGCAGATACGCAGTATTTT	CASSILDGQGADTQYF
TRBV5-1	TRBJ1-2	-	-	TGCGCCAGCAGCTTGGAGGGAGACTATGGCTACACCTTC	CASSLEGDYGYTF
TRBV24-1	TRBJ1-5	once	TRBD1	TGTGCCACCAGTGAGACAGGGGGAAGCAATCAGCCCCAGCATTTT	CATSETGGSNQPQHF
TRBV19	TRBJ1-5	-	-	TGTGCCAGTAGTAGGGATGGGGCTCAGCCCCAGCATTTT	CASSRDGAQPQHF
TRBV4-3	TRBJ1-6	-	TRBD1	TGCGCCAGCAGCCAAGGGGACAGTGATTCACCCCTCCACTTT	CASSQGDSDSPLHF
TRBV7-2	TRBJ2-1	-	TRBD2	TGTGCCAGCAGCTTAGCGCGGCTAGCGGGAGTCGGGAATGAGCAGTTCTTC	CASSLARLAGVGNEQFF
TRBV4-2	TRBJ1-2	-	TRBD1	TGTGCCAGCAGCCAAGATCTGGAGACAGGGGGTTTCAACTATGGCTACACCTTC	CASSQDLETGGFNYGYTF